The clone carrying this T cell receptor beta chain turned up a few times. Its antigen is unknown. With V trimmed by 0 bases and J by 5 bases, 1 base remained unmatched. Looked up from germline, CDR1 is LGHNA and CDR2 is YNFKEQ. The CDR3 runs to 14 residues. This entry comes from a study of T-cell memory formation after mild COVID-19. Overall study findings and caveats: Researchers found some responding clones in pre-infection memory, a sign that cross-reactive memory joined.

TCRdb reprocessed the 5' RACE reads via MiXCR and lists one record per CDR3 protein. Of some 300,000 distinct CDR3 sequences listed, 20% to 25% were seen once; the top ten hold roughly 21%. The sample consisted of PBMCs or a T cell subset sorted from them (not recorded which). The receptor was derived from a man aged 18 to 29 who had mild COVID-19 (a few samples of this study predate the infection). Cell type and time point are not known. The chain recombines TRBV4-2 with TRBJ2-7; TRBD1 aligns across 10 bases. Here the CDR3 reads CASSQDGTGDEQYF. The CDR3 DNA follows: TGTGCCAGCAGCCAAGACGGGACAGGGGACGAGCAGTACTTC.